Listed below are T cell receptor beta chains from one sample, sequenced in a study of T cell repertoires in cytomegalovirus infection. The antigens these receptors bind are not known. TCRdb used MiXCR to reprocess the reads, holding one entry per CDR3 protein. The table shows 40,000 to 50,000 distinct CDR3 sequences, with 20% to 25% occurring only once. Sequencing was done on a sample of PBMCs, sequenced either directly or after in vitro stimulation (not recorded which). The receptor set was obtained from a human donor in good health (CMV status not recorded). Some clones in this sample may be carry-over from other donors' samples. Both conserved end residues are part of each CDR3. The D gene is left open where the match is weak. Expanded clones are given a class, and other clones once, few, many or no size at all.

J gene,V gene,D gene,clone size,CDR3 DNA,CDR3 protein
TRBJ1-6,TRBV7-6,NA,NA,TGTGCCAGCAGCTTCACCCTAGACAGTCCGGCCTCGCGTTCACCCCTCCACTTT,CASSFTLDSPASRSPLHF
TRBJ2-7,TRBV20-1,NA,few,TGCAGTGCCAGGATGACCGCCGGGAGCTACGAGCAGTACTTC,CSARMTAGSYEQYF
TRBJ2-1,TRBV7-6,NA,many,TGTGCCAGCAGCTTAAAGGGAGAGACCTACAATGAGCAGTTCTTC,CASSLKGETYNEQFF
TRBJ2-3,TRBV7-4,TRBD2,NA,TGTGCCAGCAGCTTTAGCGGGAGTTGGATAGATACGCAGTATTTT,CASSFSGSWIDTQYF
TRBJ2-7,TRBV27,TRBD1,NA,TGTGCCAGCAGACCGGGACAGGGACTTGGCGAGCAGTACTTC,CASRPGQGLGEQYF
TRBJ1-1,TRBV2,NA,NA,TGTGCCAGCATGCCAAAATACATGAACACTGAAGCTTTCTTT,CASMPKYMNTEAFF
TRBJ1-1,TRBV6-4,NA,NA,TGTGCCAGCAGGGATCTTTATACTGGTGAAGCTTTCTTT,CASRDLYTGEAFF
TRBJ2-5,TRBV11-2,NA,NA,TGTGCCAGCAGCCCGACCCAGATGGGGGAGACCCAGTACTTC,CASSPTQMGETQYF
TRBJ2-3,TRBV7-4,TRBD2,NA,TGTGCCAGCAGCCGCTTGGGGGCGGGAGGAATTACGCAGTATTTT,CASSRLGAGGITQYF
TRBJ2-2,TRBV12-3/TRBV12-4,NA,many,TGTGCCAGCAGAGTAACCGGGGAGCTGTTTTTT,CASRVTGELFF
TRBJ2-6,TRBV19,TRBD1,few,TGTGCCAGTAGTATGCCGGGACAGGGGTACTCTGGGGCCAACGTCCTGACTTTC,CASSMPGQGYSGANVLTF
TRBJ2-1,TRBV4-3,NA,many,TGCGCCAGCAGCCAAGTGCTTATTAATGAGCAGTTCTTC,CASSQVLINEQFF
TRBJ1-5,TRBV15,NA,few,TGTGCCACGGGAAAAGGGTTCGAAAATCAGCCCCAGCATTTT,CATGKGFENQPQHF
TRBJ2-7,TRBV7-8,TRBD2,once,TGTGCCAGCAGCTTAGCATCCAGCGGGGGCACCTACGAGCAGTACTTC,CASSLASSGGTYEQYF
TRBJ2-5,TRBV5-6,NA,NA,TGTGCCAGCAGCTTGGGGCTCCCTCGAGAGACCCAGTACTTC,CASSLGLPRETQYF
TRBJ2-3,TRBV9,TRBD2,few,TGTGCCAGCAGCGCCGGACTAGCGACAGATACGCAGTATTTT,CASSAGLATDTQYF
TRBJ2-3,TRBV28,NA,many,TGTGCCAGCAGCCCACAGGGTTCTAGCACAGATACGCAGTATTTT,CASSPQGSSTDTQYF
TRBJ1-1,TRBV12-3/TRBV12-4,NA,NA,TGTGCCAGCAGCCGATACTACGGCACTGAAGCTTTCTTT,CASSRYYGTEAFF
TRBJ2-3,TRBV9,NA,NA,TGTGCCAGCAGCGTAGGTGCCTCGCACACAGATACGCAGTATTTT,CASSVGASHTDTQYF
TRBJ2-2,TRBV15,TRBD2,NA,TGTGCCACCAGCAGGGCGATAGCGGGCGTGGGGACCGGGGAGCTGTTTTTT,CATSRAIAGVGTGELFF
TRBJ1-1,TRBV19,TRBD1,many,TGTGCCAGTAGTATAGGACAGGGGAACACTGAAGCTTTCTTT,CASSIGQGNTEAFF
TRBJ2-2,TRBV7-2,NA,many,TGTGCCAGCAGCTTATTCACCCGCGAGACCGGGGAGCTGTTTTTT,CASSLFTRETGELFF
TRBJ2-3,TRBV3-1,NA,once,TGTGCCAGCAGTCACCGAGCCGATACGCAGTATTTT,CASSHRADTQYF
TRBJ2-2,TRBV6-5,NA,large,TGTGCCAGCAGTTACGGGCCCACCGGGGAGCTGTTTTTT,CASSYGPTGELFF
TRBJ2-7,TRBV11-2,TRBD2,many,TGTGCCAGCACCATGGGAGGGGTCTTCTACGAGCAGTACTTC,CASTMGGVFYEQYF
TRBJ2-5,TRBV5-4,NA,few,TGTGCCAGCAGCGATACCAACCAAGAGACCCAGTACTTC,CASSDTNQETQYF
TRBJ2-2,TRBV3-1,NA,many,TGTGCCAGCAGCCCCCGGGGCGCCGGGGAGCTGTTTTTT,CASSPRGAGELFF
TRBJ2-1,TRBV20-1,TRBD2,NA,TGCAGTGCTGGTAGCGGGAGAACGTACAATGAGCAGTTCTTC,CSAGSGRTYNEQFF
TRBJ2-3,TRBV2,TRBD2,NA,TGTGCCGGCGATTTTACTTTGGGGCCTAGCGGGGGAGGAGATACGCAGTATTTT,CAGDFTLGPSGGGDTQYF
TRBJ2-7,TRBV6-1,NA,NA,TGTGCCAGCAGCGAAGACTTTACCTACACCTCCTACGAGCAGTACTTC,CASSEDFTYTSYEQYF